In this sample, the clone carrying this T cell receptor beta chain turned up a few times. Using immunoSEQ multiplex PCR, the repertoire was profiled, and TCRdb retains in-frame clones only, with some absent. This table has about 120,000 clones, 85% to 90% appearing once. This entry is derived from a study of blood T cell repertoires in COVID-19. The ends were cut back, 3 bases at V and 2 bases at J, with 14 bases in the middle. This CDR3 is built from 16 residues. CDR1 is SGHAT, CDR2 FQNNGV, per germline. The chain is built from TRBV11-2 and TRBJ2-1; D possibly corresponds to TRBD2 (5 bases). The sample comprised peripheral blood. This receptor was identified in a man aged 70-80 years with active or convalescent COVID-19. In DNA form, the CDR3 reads TGTGCCAGCAGCTTTCCAGAGCGGAGCGCCTACAATGAGCAGTTCTTC. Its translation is CASSFPERSAYNEQFF.